The T cell receptor beta chain under discussion was sequenced for a study of T cells after somatic rescue of genetic block. Repertoires were generated with immunoSEQ multiplex PCR, while TCRdb's copy carries only in-frame clones and drops some. The sample has about 72,000 clones, roughly 93% seen once. Germline CDR1 is SGHNT and CDR2 is YYREEE (reference sequence). Trimming left V 4 bases short and J 2 bases short, with 7 bases between. This CDR3 has 14 residues. This chain uses TRBV5-4 with TRBJ2-6; unclear D gene. This TCR derives from a man in his thirties or forties. What was sequenced was peripheral blood mononuclear cells (PBMCs). The CDR3 loop is CASSPFAGANVLTF. The CDR3 coding sequence is TGTGCCAGCAGCCCCTTCGCTGGGGCCAACGTCCTGACTTTC.